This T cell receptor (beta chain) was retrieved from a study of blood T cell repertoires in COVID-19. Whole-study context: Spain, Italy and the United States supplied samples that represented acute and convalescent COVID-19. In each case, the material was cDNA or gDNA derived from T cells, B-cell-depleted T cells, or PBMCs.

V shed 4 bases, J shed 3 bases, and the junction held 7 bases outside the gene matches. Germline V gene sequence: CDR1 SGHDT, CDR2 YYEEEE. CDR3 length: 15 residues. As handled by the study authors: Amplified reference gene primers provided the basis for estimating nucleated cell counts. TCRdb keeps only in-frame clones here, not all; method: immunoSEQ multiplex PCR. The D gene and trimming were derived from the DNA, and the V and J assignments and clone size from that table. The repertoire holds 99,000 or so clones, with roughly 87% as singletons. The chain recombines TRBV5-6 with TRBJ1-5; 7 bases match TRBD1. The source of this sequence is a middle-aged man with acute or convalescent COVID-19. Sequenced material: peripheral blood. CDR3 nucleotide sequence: TGTGCCAGCAGCCGACAGGGATGGGCCAATCAGCCCCAGCATTTT. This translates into CASSRQGWANQPQHF.